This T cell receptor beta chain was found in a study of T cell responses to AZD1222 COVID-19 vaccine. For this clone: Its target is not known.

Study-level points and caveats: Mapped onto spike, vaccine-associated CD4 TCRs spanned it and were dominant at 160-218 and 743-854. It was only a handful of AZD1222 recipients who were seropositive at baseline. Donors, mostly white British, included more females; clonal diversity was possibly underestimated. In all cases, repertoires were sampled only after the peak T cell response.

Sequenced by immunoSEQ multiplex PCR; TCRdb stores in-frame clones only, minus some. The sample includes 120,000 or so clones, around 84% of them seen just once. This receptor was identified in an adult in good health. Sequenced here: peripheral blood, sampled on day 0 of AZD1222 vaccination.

CDR3 protein: CASSPQLGLLSNEQYF. The CDR3 DNA sequence: TGTGCCAGCAGCCCACAATTGGGACTCTTAAGCAACGAGCAGTACTTC. The rearrangement links TRBV3-1 (or the pseudogene TRBV3-2) to TRBJ2-7; possible D gene TRBD2, 6 bases. The CDR3 has 16 amino acids. The V and J ends lost 4 bases and 5 bases respectively, with 21 bases between them. Looked up from germline, CDR1 is LGHDT and CDR2 is YNNKEL (reference sequence).